The 31 T cell receptor beta chains given below trace back to one sample, sequenced in a study of T cell changes during pregnancy in multiple sclerosis. The data were produced by immunoSEQ multiplex PCR, yet TCRdb's version contains in-frame clones alone and is incomplete. The table lists 35,000 to 45,000 clones, 87% of them singletons. The material sequenced was CD4+ T cells from peripheral blood mononuclear cells, taken after pregnancy. The source is a female donor with multiple sclerosis, enrolled in a pregnancy study.

This clone was seen a handful of times. This sequence joins TRBV5-4 and TRBJ1-2; D gene uncertain. Germline V gives CDR1 SGHNT, CDR2 YYREEE (reference sequence). This CDR3 is 13 amino acids long. Trimming removed 4 bases from V and 4 bases from J, with 11 bases in between. The CDR3 reads CASSPLNSYGYTF. As DNA, the CDR3 is TGTGCCAGCAGCCCCCTGAACAGCTATGGCTACACCTTC.

In its sample, this clone was seen once. The chain couples TRBV19 to TRBJ2-7; TRBD2 agrees at 8 bases. The J segment lost 5 bases and the V segment lost 4 bases, leaving 10 bases of the junction unmatched. CDR3 length: 15 amino acids. Germline values: CDR1 LNHDA, CDR2 SQIVND (reference sequence). CDR3 sequence: CASSTRGGIENEQYF. CDR3 in DNA: TGTGCCAGTAGTACCCGGGGGGGCATCGAGAACGAGCAGTACTTC.

The V call is TRBV5-1, the J call TRBJ1-2; 8 bases are a match to TRBD1. The J segment lost 3 bases and the V segment lost 3 bases, leaving 1 base of the junction unmatched. The CDR3 spans 13 residues. Germline assignment: CDR1 SGHRS and CDR2 YFSETQ. The CDR3 loop reads CASSSTGDYGYTF. For the CDR3, the DNA is TGCGCCAGCAGCTCGACAGGGGACTATGGCTACACCTTC. The full variable domain, in which reference TRBV5-1 and TRBJ1-2 provide the parts outside the CDR3, is KAGVTQTPRYLIKTRGQQVTLSCSPISGHRSVSWYQQTPGQGLQFLFEYFSETQRNKGNFPGRFSGRQFSNSRSEMNVSTLELGDSALYLCASSSTGDYGYTFGSGTRLTVV.

This chain joins TRBV6-6 and TRBJ1-6, with 7 bases identical to TRBD1. Losses at the gene ends were 5 bases for V and 6 bases for J; bases not matched to a gene: 7. The CDR3 is made up of 15 amino acids. From germline, CDR1 is MNHNY and CDR2 SVGAGI (reference sequence). The CDR3 DNA follows: TGTGCCAGCAGTCATCGAAAGGGGGCTAATTCACCCCTCCACTTT. It codes for CASSHRKGANSPLHF.

The table lists this clone with a count of one. V gene TRBV5-1 combines with J gene TRBJ2-3, with TRBD2 as a possible D gene (6 bases). Germline V lookup: CDR1 SGHRS, CDR2 YFSETQ. V lost 0 bases and J lost 1, with 6 bases in between. The CDR3 has 14 residues. CDR3 bases: TGCGCCAGCAGCTTGGGGGGGGGCACAGATACGCAGTATTTT. Its protein is CASSLGGGTDTQYF.

The V call is TRBV11-2, the J call TRBJ2-1; D might be TRBD1 (5 bases). Germline V gives CDR1 SGHAT, CDR2 FQNNGV. The V gene lost 6 bases and the J gene lost 6 bases, with 15 bases spanning the gap. The CDR3 is 14 residues long. The CDR3 region is CASSSGIRANEQFF. The DNA for the CDR3 is TGTGCCAGCAGTTCAGGGATCCGAGCCAATGAGCAGTTCTTC. The variable domain in full, with the rest retrieved from reference TRBV11-2 and TRBJ2-1, is EAGVAQSPRYKIIEKRQSVAFWCNPISGHATLYWYQQILGQGPKLLIQFQNNGVVDDSQLPKDRFSAERLKGVDSTLKIQPAKLEDSAVYLCASSSGIRANEQFFGPGTRLTVL.

The V gene is TRBV28, the J gene TRBJ2-7; tentative D call: TRBD1 (5 bases). Germline values: CDR1 MDHEN, CDR2 SYDVKM. The CDR3 is made up of 11 amino acids. V was trimmed by 6 bases and J by 7 bases, leaving 10 bases between them. The CDR3 is CASRKGREQYF. CDR3 bases: TGTGCCAGCAGGAAGGGGCGGGAGCAGTACTTC.

The genes are TRBV19 and TRBJ1-5; tentatively, D is TRBD1 (6 bases). Germline assignment: CDR1 LNHDA and CDR2 SQIVND (reference sequence). The CDR3 extends over 15 amino acids. V gave up 5 bases and J gave up 7 bases, with 18 bases separating them. The CDR3 loop is CASSDTAGVWQPQHF. Written as DNA, the CDR3 is TGTGCCAGTAGTGATACCGCAGGGGTATGGCAGCCCCAGCATTTT.

The rearrangement links TRBV6-5 to TRBJ2-7; TRBD2 matches at 7 bases. CDR3 size: 14 residues. Trimming removed 2 bases from V and 7 bases from J; junction bases left unmatched: 8. From germline, CDR1 is MNHEY and CDR2 SVGAGI. The CDR3 is CASSYDAGVLEQYF. The CDR3 nucleotides are TGTGCCAGCAGTTACGACGCGGGGGTGTTGGAGCAGTACTTC.

The genes are TRBV5-8 and TRBJ1-1; maybe TRBD1 (5 bases). This CDR3 is 17 amino acids long. V gave up 0 bases and J gave up 3 bases, with 18 bases separating them. Germline V gene lookup returns CDR1 SGHTS and CDR2 YDEGEE. CDR3 sequence: CASSLGFLGGKDTEAFF. CDR3 sequence (DNA): TGTGCCAGCAGCTTGGGGTTTCTGGGGGGGAAGGACACTGAAGCTTTCTTT. Combining the CDR3 with reference TRBV5-8 and TRBJ1-1 gives the whole variable domain EAGVTQSPTHLIKTRGQQATLRCSPISGHTSVYWYQQALGLGLQFLLWYDEGEERNRGNFPPRFSGRQFPNYSSELNVNALELEDSALYLCASSLGFLGGKDTEAFFGQGTRLTVV.

The chain couples TRBV5-6 to TRBJ1-2, with 8 bases identical to TRBD1. From germline, CDR1 is SGHDT and CDR2 YYEEEE. The CDR3 loop spans 15 amino acids. With 4 bases clipped from V and 8 bases from J, the junction kept 13 bases outside the gene matches. The CDR3 here is CASSRTDRVGYGYTF. CDR3 nucleotide sequence: TGTGCCAGCAGCCGGACGGACAGGGTGGGTTACGGCTACACCTTC.

The chain recombines TRBV29-1 with TRBJ2-5; the match to TRBD2 covers 9 bases. This CDR3 contains 14 residues. CDR1 is SQVTM and CDR2 is ANQGSEA in the germline V gene. Trimming took 1 base from V and 3 from J; bases not matched to a gene: 3. CDR3 in DNA: TGCAGCGTTGAAGGCGGCGGGGGGGAAGAGACCCAGTACTTC. Encoded protein: CSVEGGGGEETQYF. Combining the CDR3 with reference TRBV29-1 and TRBJ2-5 gives the whole variable domain SAVISQKPSRDICQRGTSLTIQCQVDSQVTMMFWYRQQPGQSLTLIATANQGSEATYESGFVIDKFPISRPNLTFSTLTVSNMSPEDSSIYLCSVEGGGGEETQYFGPGTRLLVL.

This clone was counted a single time. The chain is built from TRBV15 and TRBJ2-7; perhaps TRBD1 as D (6 bases). From germline, CDR1 is LNHNV and CDR2 YYDKDF (reference sequence). The CDR3 totals 13 residues. With 5 bases removed from V and 4 bases from J, the gap between germline ends came to 12 bases. The CDR3 DNA reads as TGTGCCACCAGCTCGGGACATTTATACGAGCAGTACTTC. This codes for CATSSGHLYEQYF.

This clone was observed once. The chain is built from TRBV7-2 and TRBJ1-2; 10 bases map to TRBD1. The CDR3 sequence is 17 residues long. Germline loops: CDR1 SGHTA, CDR2 FQGNSA. V was pared by 3 bases and J by 7 bases, with 14 bases of the junction left unmatched. The DNA of the CDR3 is TGTGCCAGCAGCTTCGGGGACAGGGGCCTTTCTTCCTCTGGCTACACCTTC. It codes for CASSFGDRGLSSSGYTF.

This clone has only one observation. The chain is built from TRBV5-1 and TRBJ2-1, with 11 bases lining up with TRBD1. Germline-derived CDR1 and CDR2 are SGHRS and YFSETQ. The CDR3 sequence is 14 residues long. V shed 4 bases and J 13 bases; nucleotides not matched to a gene: 10. CDR3 coding DNA: TGCGCCAGCAGCCCCGGACAGGGGGCGCTAGGACAGTTCTTC. Protein: CASSPGQGALGQFF.

The chain joins TRBV7-8 to TRBJ2-7, with 8 bases lining up with TRBD1. The CDR3 runs to 16 residues. Germline CDR1 and CDR2: SGHVS and FQNEAQ. V shed 1 base and J 0 bases; nucleotides not matched to a gene: 5. The CDR3 here is CASSLGYRGNSYEQYF. The CDR3 DNA is TGTGCCAGCAGCTTAGGCTACAGGGGGAACTCCTACGAGCAGTACTTC. The entire variable domain, with the rest obtained from reference TRBV7-8 and TRBJ2-7, is as follows: GAGVSQSPRYKVAKRGQDVALRCDPISGHVSLFWYQQALGQGPEFLTYFQNEAQLDKSGLPSDRFFAERPEGSVSTLKIQRTQQEDSAVYLCASSLGYRGNSYEQYFGPGTRLTVT.

The V call is TRBV19, the J call TRBJ1-5, with no clear D. Germline loops: CDR1 LNHDA, CDR2 SQIVND (reference sequence). V was cut by 7 bases and J by 0 bases, with 13 bases left in between. CDR3 size: 15 residues. CDR3 nucleotides: TGTGCCAGTACGCGCGGGAGTTATAGCAATCAGCCCCAGCATTTT. Translating gives CASTRGSYSNQPQHF.

The rearrangement uses TRBV5-8 and TRBJ2-3, with TRBD2 matching 7 bases. Germline CDR1 and CDR2: SGHTS and YDEGEE. The V segment lost 4 bases and the J segment 2 bases; nucleotides outside the gene matches: 10. There are 16 residues in the CDR3. This CDR3 is CASSPGLGGSTDTQYF. CDR3 nucleotides: TGTGCCAGCAGCCCAGGCTTGGGGGGGTCCACAGATACGCAGTATTTT.

The chain combines TRBV6-1 with TRBJ2-3, with 10 bases that match TRBD1. V lost 4 bases to trimming and J lost 4 bases; unmatched junction nucleotides: 5. The CDR3 sequence is 15 residues long. From germline, CDR1 is MNHNS and CDR2 SASEGT. For the CDR3, the DNA is TGTGCCAGCAGTGCCCGGGACAGGGGTTCAGATACGCAGTATTTT. Amino acid sequence: CASSARDRGSDTQYF.

This clone was recorded only once. The chain combines TRBV14 with TRBJ2-5, with D unresolved. Germline values: CDR1 SGHDN, CDR2 FVKESK. The CDR3 consists of 13 residues. Trimming cost V 2 bases and J 0 bases, with 4 bases left between them. The CDR3: CASSQFYQETQYF. The CDR3 region has the DNA TGTGCCAGCAGCCAATTCTACCAAGAGACCCAGTACTTC.

As regards this clone: The junction departs from germline at one end; a sequencing error may be responsible. Other DNA sequences in the sample encode the same CDR3. The V and J genes are TRBV2 and TRBJ2-7, with unresolved D. Germline V gene sequence: CDR1 SNHLY, CDR2 FYNNEI. This CDR3 spans 11 amino acids. CDR3 loop: CASSDYSEQYF. Written as DNA, the CDR3 is TGTGCCAGCAGTGATTACTCCGAGCAATACTTC.

This chain uses TRBV10-2 with TRBJ1-2; D is perhaps TRBD1 (6 bases). Trimming took off 5 bases at V and 8 bases at J, with 15 bases between the two ends. Germline assignment: CDR1 WSHSY and CDR2 SAAADI. The CDR3 sequence is 13 residues long. CDR3 in DNA: TGCGCCAGCAGTCCCGGGGGGCCTGGGGGCTACACCTTC. Translating gives CASSPGGPGGYTF.

The sample holds one count of this clone. The V and J genes are TRBV19 and TRBJ2-5, with a possible D match to TRBD1 (6 bases). The CDR3 extends over 13 amino acids. V was trimmed by 4 bases and J by 2 bases, leaving 8 bases between them. Germline values: CDR1 LNHDA, CDR2 SQIVND (reference sequence). This CDR3 reads CASSTTGQETQYF. CDR3 coding DNA: TGTGCCAGTAGTACGACAGGTCAAGAGACCCAGTACTTC.

The chain carries TRBV5-6 and TRBJ1-4; a possible D gene is TRBD1 (6 bases). CDR1 SGHDT and CDR2 YYEEEE come from the germline V gene. This CDR3 contains 15 residues. The V and J ends lost 2 bases and 6 bases respectively, with 14 bases between them. Written as DNA, the CDR3 is TGTGCCAGCAGCTTTAGAGGGGGACAAGATGAAAAACTGTTTTTT. It yields the protein CASSFRGGQDEKLFF.

CDR3 nucleotide sequence: TGTGCCAGCAGTGACGCGACTAGCGGGTATGAGCAGTTCTTC. It codes for CASSDATSGYEQFF. The chain combines TRBV2 with TRBJ2-1; 10 positions match TRBD2. V dropped 3 bases and J dropped 8; count of bases not matched to a gene: 4. This CDR3 comprises 14 residues. Germline values: CDR1 SNHLY, CDR2 FYNNEI.

The rearrangement links TRBV7-9 to TRBJ1-2; TRBD1 matches at 7 bases. V shed 5 bases, J shed 4 bases, and the junction held 4 bases outside the gene matches. CDR1 SEHNR and CDR2 FQNEAQ come from the germline V gene (reference sequence). The CDR3 sequence is 13 residues long. CDR3 loop: CASSPDRSYGYTF. CDR3 sequence (DNA): TGTGCCAGCAGCCCGGACAGGTCCTATGGCTACACCTTC.

The CDR3 spells CASSLRGWANTGELFF. The CDR3 bases are TGTGCCAGCAGCTTAAGGGGGTGGGCGAACACCGGGGAGCTGTTTTTT. V gene TRBV7-2 combines with J gene TRBJ2-2, with D perhaps TRBD1 (6 bases). The germline V gene encodes CDR1 SGHTA and CDR2 FQGNSA. This CDR3 is 16 amino acids long. V was clipped by 2 bases and J by 0 bases, with 10 bases between them.

The CDR3 reads CASSQVDSENLYGYTF. As DNA, the CDR3 is TGTGCCAGCAGCCAAGTGGACAGCGAAAACCTCTATGGCTACACCTTC. This chain joins TRBV4-2 and TRBJ1-2; D is perhaps TRBD1 (6 bases). The CDR3 totals 16 residues. Germline V gene lookup returns CDR1 LGHNA and CDR2 YNFKEQ. V lost 1 base and J 4 bases, leaving 16 bases between the germline ends.

This chain links TRBV10-3 with TRBJ2-7; the D gene is possibly TRBD1 (5 bases). The CDR3 has 12 residues. Trimming cost V 6 bases and J 1 base, with 7 bases left between them. CDR1 and CDR2 from the germline V gene are ENHRY and SYGVKD. CDR3 in DNA: TGTGCCATCAGCCGACAGTCCTACGAGCAGTACTTC. This translates into CAISRQSYEQYF.

The V call is TRBV30, the J call TRBJ2-3; no definite D call. The CDR3 has 14 residues. V gave up 0 bases and J gave up 3 bases, with 10 bases separating them. CDR1 and CDR2 (germline): GTSNPN, SVGIG (reference sequence). CDR3 DNA: TGTGCCTGGAGTGTCGGCGGTTCAACAGATACGCAGTATTTT. This gives the protein CAWSVGGSTDTQYF.

This chain joins TRBV7-2 and TRBJ2-3; 7 bases line up with TRBD2. With V trimmed by 3 bases and J by 1 base, 1 base remained unmatched. The germline V gene encodes CDR1 SGHTA and CDR2 FQGNSA. The CDR3 is made up of 14 amino acids. The CDR3 spells CASSFRGGTDTQYF. The CDR3 DNA sequence: TGTGCCAGCAGCTTCCGGGGGGGCACAGATACGCAGTATTTT.